This passage covers 5 T cell receptor beta chains from one sample sequenced in a study of shared clonotypes between healthy human individuals. The table came from immunoSEQ multiplex PCR; TCRdb's copy has only in-frame clones and leaves some out. The table shows 2 million to 2.5 million clones, with approximately 96% occurring only once. Sequencing input: naive CD4+ T cells sorted from blood. Subset indicated: CD45RA+ positively selected. These receptor sequences come from a man younger than 35 in good health.

The V call is TRBV19, the J call TRBJ1-1; no reliable D call. V was clipped by 7 bases and J by 5 bases, with 14 bases between them. Germline assignment: CDR1 LNHDA and CDR2 SQIVND (reference sequence). This CDR3 comprises 13 residues. The CDR3 coding sequence is TGTGCCAGTATGGGGTGGGGTTGGACTGAAGCTTTCTTT. Translation: CASMGWGWTEAFF.

This chain uses TRBV28 with TRBJ1-3, with 8 nucleotides matching TRBD1. The CDR3 sequence is 15 residues long. After removal of 7 bases from V and 5 bases from J, the junction contained 10 bases not matched to a gene. Germline CDR1 reads MDHEN; CDR2 reads SYDVKM. CDR3 sequence: CASKPGGTGRNTIYF. The CDR3 coding sequence is TGTGCCAGCAAACCGGGGGGGACAGGTAGAAACACCATATATTTT.

Of note for this clone: Other nucleotide sequences in the sample specify the same CDR3. This chain connects TRBV5-1 to TRBJ1-5; D remains ambiguous. Germline assignment: CDR1 SGHRS and CDR2 YFSETQ. CDR3 length: 15 residues. Trimming shortened V by 0 bases and J by 0 bases, and 7 bases separated the two germline ends. CDR3 amino acids: CASSLGTYSNQPQHF. The CDR3 DNA sequence: TGCGCCAGCAGCTTGGGGACCTATAGCAATCAGCCCCAGCATTTT.

The chain combines TRBV28 with TRBJ1-2, with D unclear. CDR3 length: 15 residues. Germline V gene data show CDR1 as MDHEN and CDR2 as SYDVKM. The ends were cut back, 6 bases at V and 4 bases at J, with 18 bases in the middle. In DNA, the CDR3 is TGTGCCAGCAGCCGCGAGGGAGTCCTAACCTATGGCTACACCTTC. Its protein is CASSREGVLTYGYTF.

The chain is built from TRBV29-1 and TRBJ2-5; 12 bases align to TRBD2. The germline CDR1 and CDR2 sequences are SQVTM and ANQGSEA. The J segment lost 5 bases and the V segment lost 7 bases, leaving 5 bases of the junction unmatched. The CDR3 runs 13 residues. DNA for the CDR3: TGCAGCGGAAGACTAGCGGGGGCTGAGACCCAGTACTTC. This gives the protein CSGRLAGAETQYF.